What follows is one T cell receptor (beta chain) and its context. As yet, its antigen is unknown. The time point: recipient sample about 28 days before transplant, after cytoreduction. Germline-derived CDR1 and CDR2 are SGHDT and YYEEEE. This CDR3 spans 14 amino acids. The V and J ends lost 6 bases and 4 bases, in that order; junction bases with no gene match: 7. This sample is drawn from a study of T cell clonotyping in hematopoietic cell transplantation. The repertoire was sequenced with immunoSEQ multiplex PCR; TCRdb's copy has only in-frame clones and lacks some. In the table there are more than 70,000 clones, 96% of which are singletons. Study conclusions and caveats: Higher Inverse Simpson Index values in graft donor and pretransplant recipient predicted broader posttransplant TCR diversity.

The V and J genes are TRBV5-6 and TRBJ2-4; 7 nucleotides align to TRBD1. The sample in question was peripheral blood mononuclear cells, obtained before stem cell transplant. The clonotype originates from a woman aged 50 to 60 with acute myeloid leukemia. Some clones in this sample may be carry-over from other donors' samples. The CDR3 DNA follows: TGTGCCAGCAACTACGACAGGGCGAAAAACATTCAGTACTTC. It yields the protein CASNYDRAKNIQYF.